The 15 T cell receptor beta chains listed next were all sequenced from one sample in a study of shared clonotypes between healthy human individuals. The protocol was immunoSEQ multiplex PCR, while the TCRdb copy is restricted to in-frame clones and leaves out a portion. The sample shows around 700,000 clones, approximately 79% of them seen only once. Sequencing used memory CD4+ T cells sorted from blood. Subset denoted: CD45RA-negative fraction. These receptors came from a woman aged 30 to 39 in good health.

This chain joins TRBV5-1 and TRBJ1-1; 8 bases agree with TRBD1. This CDR3 has 16 amino acids. V shed 1 base and J 1 base; nucleotides not matched to a gene: 6. The germline CDR1 and CDR2 sequences are SGHRS and YFSETQ. In DNA, the CDR3 is TGCGCCAGCAGCTTGTATAGTGGACAGGGGAACACTGAAGCTTTCTTT. Translation gives CASSLYSGQGNTEAFF.

V and J are TRBV7-2 and TRBJ2-5, with no clear D. TRBJ2-7 matches the DNA end more closely, so the J call is doubtful. The CDR3 is 11 residues long. CDR1 and CDR2 (germline): SGHTA, FQGNSA. CDR3: CASSPYYEQYF. CDR3 nucleotides: TGTGCCAGCAGTCCGTACTACGAGCAGTACTTC.

The chain recombines TRBV14 with TRBJ1-1, with D possibly matching TRBD1 (5 bases). CDR3 length equals 14 residues. The germline V gene has CDR1 SGHDN and CDR2 FVKESK. Trimming pared 4 bases from V and 1 base from J, leaving 10 bases between. CDR3 nucleotide sequence: TGTGCCAGCAGCCTTCCCGGGACGAACACTGAAGCTTTCTTT. As protein: CASSLPGTNTEAFF.

V is TRBV7-9 and J is TRBJ1-1, with TRBD1 as a possible D gene (5 bases). The CDR3 runs to 14 residues. The germline CDR1 and CDR2 sequences are SEHNR and FQNEAQ (reference sequence). Trimming pared 5 bases from V and 1 base from J, leaving 11 bases between. CDR3 loop: CASSIIQANTEAFF. CDR3 sequence (DNA): TGTGCCAGCAGCATAATACAGGCGAACACTGAAGCTTTCTTT. Filled out from reference TRBV7-9 and TRBJ1-1, the complete variable domain reads DTGVSQNPRHKITKRGQNVTFRCDPISEHNRLYWYRQTLGQGPEFLTYFQNEAQLEKSRLLSDRFSAERPKGSFSTLEIQRTEQGDSAMYLCASSIIQANTEAFFGQGTRLTVV.

The chain links TRBV6-6 to TRBJ1-1; no firm D call. Germline V gene lookup returns CDR1 MNHNY and CDR2 SVGAGI (reference sequence). The V end lost 9 bases, the J end lost 2 bases, and 10 bases lay between the germline ends. The CDR3 has 12 amino acids. The CDR3 DNA is TGTGCCAGTTCAAGGGTCAACACTGAAGCTTTCTTT. Encoded protein: CASSRVNTEAFF.

In its sample, this clone was seen a few times. The rearrangement joins TRBV5-1 to TRBJ1-4, with D uncertain. V lost 6 bases and J 8 bases, leaving 26 bases between the germline ends. Per the germline V gene, CDR1 is SGHRS and CDR2 is YFSETQ. The CDR3 totals 17 residues. The CDR3 reads CASNRGGARPSEEKLFF. The CDR3 DNA is TGCGCCAGCAACCGAGGAGGAGCCCGGCCCTCCGAGGAAAAACTGTTTTTT. The full variable domain, its missing parts supplied by reference TRBV5-1 and TRBJ1-4, is KAGVTQTPRYLIKTRGQQVTLSCSPISGHRSVSWYQQTPGQGLQFLFEYFSETQRNKGNFPGRFSGRQFSNSRSEMNVSTLELGDSALYLCASNRGGARPSEEKLFFGSGTQLSVL.

This chain links TRBV19 with TRBJ1-1; the D gene is possibly TRBD1 (5 bases). The V end lost 3 bases, the J end lost 2 bases, and 16 bases lay between the germline ends. The CDR3 extends over 16 amino acids. Looked up from germline, CDR1 is LNHDA and CDR2 is SQIVND (reference sequence). CDR3 DNA sequence: TGTGCCAGTAGTATGGGGCAGGGAAGAGCAAACACTGAAGCTTTCTTT. Its translation is CASSMGQGRANTEAFF.

V gene TRBV7-9 combines with J gene TRBJ2-5, with 10 bases aligning to TRBD2. Germline CDR1 and CDR2: SEHNR and FQNEAQ (reference sequence). The CDR3 has 19 residues. With 3 bases clipped from V and 0 bases from J, the junction kept 13 bases outside the gene matches. The CDR3 loop is CASSFISGTSVTYQETQYF. The CDR3 DNA follows: TGTGCCAGCAGCTTTATATCCGGGACTAGCGTCACGTACCAAGAGACCCAGTACTTC.

This clone appeared a few times. V gene TRBV2 combines with J gene TRBJ2-1; 7 nucleotides align to TRBD2. CDR3 length: 16 residues. CDR1 is SNHLY, CDR2 FYNNEI, per germline. J gave up 8 bases and V 3 bases, and 13 bases lay outside the gene matches. CDR3 sequence reads: CASSDWTDLGGDEQFF. The CDR3 nucleotides are TGTGCCAGCAGTGACTGGACTGACCTGGGGGGGGATGAGCAGTTCTTC.

The chain has TRBV12-5 and TRBJ2-5, with D perhaps matching TRBD1 (5 bases). CDR1 is LGHNT and CDR2 is FRNRAP in the germline V gene. The CDR3 has 14 residues. V was cut by 1 base and J by 2 bases, with 8 bases left in between. The CDR3 DNA sequence: TGTGCTAGTGGTTTGGCAGACAGACAAGAGACCCAGTACTTC. Encoded protein: CASGLADRQETQYF. Looking up the rest from reference TRBV12-5 and TRBJ2-5 gives the full variable domain: DARVTQTPRHKVTEMGQEVTMRCQPILGHNTVFWYRQTMMQGLELLAYFRNRAPLDDSGMPKDRFSAEMPDATLATLKIQPSEPRDSAVYFCASGLADRQETQYFGPGTRLLVL.

This clone was recorded a few times. The chain carries TRBV5-4 and TRBJ2-3; 10 bases map to TRBD2. J lost 5 bases, V lost 0 bases, and 3 bases had no gene match. The CDR3 has 15 amino acids. Per germline, CDR1 SGHNT and CDR2 YYREEE (reference sequence). Written as DNA, the CDR3 is TGTGCCAGCAGCTTGGTGGCTAGCGGGAGAGATACGCAGTATTTT. Translation gives CASSLVASGRDTQYF. Based on the CDR3 plus reference TRBV5-4 and TRBJ2-3, the full variable domain is ETGVTQSPTHLIKTRGQQVTLRCSSQSGHNTVSWYQQALGQGPQFIFQYYREEENGRGNFPPRFSGLQFPNYSSELNVNALELDDSALYLCASSLVASGRDTQYFGPGTRLTVL.

The chain employs TRBV14 and TRBJ2-3; no clear D gene. This CDR3 has 14 residues. Trimming removed 0 bases at V and 5 bases at J, with 9 bases between. The germline V gene encodes CDR1 SGHDN and CDR2 FVKESK. The CDR3: CASSQEAARDTQYF. The CDR3 nucleotides are TGTGCCAGCAGCCAAGAGGCAGCAAGAGATACGCAGTATTTT.

The J gene is TRBJ2-2, the V gene TRBV28; 10 bases line up with TRBD2. Germline V lookup: CDR1 MDHEN, CDR2 SYDVKM. V lost 5 bases and J lost 1; bases outside the gene matches: 7. This CDR3 is built from 17 residues. Here the CDR3 DNA reads TGTGCCAGCAGTCCCCTTAGGACTAGCGGGAACACCGGGGAGCTGTTTTTT. It codes for CASSPLRTSGNTGELFF.

The chain employs TRBV19 and TRBJ2-1, with D perhaps TRBD2 (5 bases). The V gene lost 4 bases and the J gene lost 10 bases, with 11 bases spanning the gap. The CDR3 covers 12 residues. The germline gives CDR1 LNHDA, CDR2 SQIVND (reference sequence). CDR3 coding DNA: TGTGCCAGTAGTAGAACTAGGTTCGAGCAGTTCTTC. It encodes CASSRTRFEQFF. Full variable domain (rest looked up from reference TRBV19 and TRBJ2-1): DGGITQSPKYLFRKEGQNVTLSCEQNLNHDAMYWYRQDPGQGLRLIYYSQIVNDFQKGDIAEGYSVSREKKESFPLTVTSAQKNPTAFYLCASSRTRFEQFFGPGTRLTVL.

The J gene is TRBJ1-5, the V gene TRBV28, with a possible D match to TRBD1 (5 bases). The V end lost 3 bases, the J end lost 2 bases, and 14 bases lay between the germline ends. The CDR3 covers 16 residues. From germline, CDR1 is MDHEN and CDR2 SYDVKM. CDR3 region: CASSLGGGFGNQPQHF. As DNA, the CDR3 is TGTGCCAGCAGTTTGGGGGGGGGTTTTGGCAATCAGCCCCAGCATTTT.